Listed here is a single TCR beta chain. Extraction of RNA preceded its reverse transcription into cDNA, which served as the sequencing template. TCRdb's table, derived via immunoSEQ multiplex PCR, lists solely in-frame clones and lacks some. The sample comprises over 100,000 clones, 50% to 55% of which are singletons, and approximately 0.5% rests with the top ten. The source of the sample is a study of CD8+ T cells in alopecia areata. The treatment is: oral pan-JAK inhibitor, 5-10 mg twice daily. Material: CD4+ T cells sorted from blood, obtained at week 4, from a patient treated with tofacitinib. This TCR was sampled from a human donor with alopecia areata.

CDR3 region: CASSTVVGMDTEAFF. The CDR3 nucleotides are TGCGCCAGCAGCACGGTCGTGGGCATGGACACTGAAGCTTTCTTT. This chain links TRBV5-1 with TRBJ1-1; unclear D gene. The CDR3 consists of 15 residues. Trimming took 4 bases from V and 3 from J, leaving 16 bases between them. Germline CDR1 reads SGHRS; CDR2 reads YFSETQ.